The clone carrying this T cell receptor beta chain showed up many times. The source of the sample is a study of regulatory T cells in long-lasting Graves disease. iRepertoire HTBI primers and Arm-PCR of CDR3 regions built TCR beta libraries. TCRdb re-called the multiplex PCR reads through MiXCR, storing one row per CDR3 protein. The table includes about 460,000 distinct CDR3 sequences, about 20% detected once. Time point given: persistent/refractory GD, antithyroid drugs over 5 years with positive TRAb. PBMC-extracted RNA yielded the TCR library. Trimming removed 7 bases from V and 1 base from J, with 10 bases in between. This CDR3 contains 13 residues. Germline assignment: CDR1 MDHEN and CDR2 SYDVKM.

The gene calls are TRBV28 and TRBJ1-2; D call uncertain. This specimen consisted of peripheral blood mononuclear cells (PBMCs), obtained when the disease was refractory, from a patient treated with antithyroid drugs. This receptor was identified in a female donor with Graves disease. The CDR3 nucleotides are TGTGCCAGCACCCCGGAGAATAACTATGGCTACACCTTC. This encodes CASTPENNYGYTF.